This T cell receptor beta chain was profiled in a study of CD8 T cells in ankylosing spondylitis. Each TCR beta library was made by quantitative 5'-RACE that incorporated molecular barcodes. TCRdb re-derived calls from the 5' RACE reads in MiXCR, one entry per CDR3 protein. Of 670,000 or so distinct CDR3 sequences in the sample, under 20% were seen once. CDR1 is MNHNS and CDR2 is SASEGT in the germline V gene. V shed 6 bases and J shed 0 bases, with 18 bases lying between them. This CDR3 spans 17 amino acids. The study, taken as a whole, reports: Within peripheral blood, clones linked to disease were CD8+ and relatively rare. Typical of ankylosing spondylitis blood, it appeared, was a TCR beta motif of eight highly homologous variants. Disease-associated clones were reportedly significantly overrepresented in matched ankylosing spondylitis synovial fluid.

Turning to this clonotype: Its antigen is currently unknown.

Input material: blood, either unsorted or a sorted T cell fraction (not recorded which). The chain is built from TRBV6-1 and TRBJ2-4; D is ambiguous. The source is a male donor with ankylosing spondylitis. The CDR3 loop reads CASRTTEYPLAKNIQYF. In DNA form, the CDR3 reads TGTGCCAGCAGGACCACGGAATATCCTCTAGCCAAAAACATTCAGTACTTC.